This passage covers 8 T cell receptor beta chains from one sample sequenced in a study of long-term antiretroviral therapy in people with HIV. Running of the v3.0 immunoSEQ assay took place at survey level. Libraries were prepared by immunoSEQ multiplex PCR; TCRdb keeps only in-frame clonotypes and omits some of them. Here the sample spans 9,500 to 15,000 clones, 82% being singletons. Sequencing used unsorted PBMCs, obtained just over 8 years after starting antiretroviral therapy. The receptors were sampled from a man aged 50 to 60 with HIV.

The chain joins TRBV27 to TRBJ1-1; D gene unclear. The CDR3 is 13 amino acids. Germline CDR1 MNHEY, CDR2 SMNVEV (reference sequence). Between the trimmed V and J ends, which lost 8 bases and 0 bases, there was a span of 10 bases. In nucleotides, the CDR3 is TGTGCCAGCCGCTATGTGGTGAACACTGAAGCTTTCTTT. Protein: CASRYVVNTEAFF.

This chain uses TRBV13 with TRBJ2-5; 11 positions agree with TRBD2. The CDR3 consists of 14 residues. V was clipped by 7 bases and J by 2 bases; unmatched bases: 3. The germline gives CDR1 PRHDT, CDR2 FYEKMQ (reference sequence). As DNA, the CDR3 is TGTGCCAGCAAACGACTAGCGGGGCAAGAGACCCAGTACTTC. Translated: CASKRLAGQETQYF.

This chain links TRBV7-9 with TRBJ1-4, with TRBD1 as a possible D gene (6 bases). The CDR3 spans 12 residues. The V and J ends lost 1 base and 11 bases respectively, with 8 bases between them. Germline V lookup: CDR1 SEHNR, CDR2 FQNEAQ (reference sequence). The CDR3 DNA reads TGTGCCAGCAGCTTAGGAGGGGGGAAACTGTTTTTT. Residues: CASSLGGGKLFF.

The chain joins TRBV7-9 to TRBJ1-1, with 8 nucleotides matching TRBD1. From germline, CDR1 is SEHNR and CDR2 FQNEAQ (reference sequence). The CDR3 is 16 amino acids. Losses at the gene ends were 1 base for V and 1 base for J; bases not matched to a gene: 5. CDR3 in amino acids: CASSLETGVGNTEAFF. CDR3 sequence (DNA): TGTGCCAGCAGCTTAGAGACAGGGGTCGGGAACACTGAAGCTTTCTTT.

The V and J genes are TRBV15 and TRBJ1-1; D uncertain. CDR3 length: 13 residues. Germline CDR1 reads LNHNV; CDR2 reads YYDKDF (reference sequence). V lost 2 bases and J 8 bases, leaving 12 bases between the germline ends. The CDR3 reads CATSRIRGSEAFF. CDR3 nucleotide sequence: TGTGCCACCAGCAGAATTCGGGGATCAGAAGCTTTCTTT.

This chain joins TRBV5-6 and TRBJ1-1, with unresolved D. The V end was cut by 0 bases, the J end by 2 bases, with 8 bases between. Germline V CDR1 and CDR2: SGHDT, YYEEEE. CDR3 length: 14 residues. CDR3 region: CASSLDGYNTEAFF. CDR3 coding DNA: TGTGCCAGCAGCTTGGATGGGTATAACACTGAAGCTTTCTTT.

This clone was detected once. The rearrangement links TRBV5-6 to TRBJ1-1; TRBD1 aligns across 9 bases. CDR1 is SGHDT, CDR2 YYEEEE, per germline. After removal of 3 bases from V and 10 bases from J, the junction contained 7 bases not matched to a gene. This CDR3 contains 13 residues. The CDR3 DNA reads as TGTGCCAGCAGCTCCGGACAGGGGCCGGGAGCTTTCTTT. Encoded protein: CASSSGQGPGAFF.

DNA for the CDR3: TGTGCCAGCAGCTCAACAGGGAGGGAGACCCAGTACTTC. It translates to CASSSTGRETQYF. This chain uses TRBV11-1 with TRBJ2-5; D may match TRBD1 or TRBD2 (6 bases each). The V end was cut by 4 bases, the J end by 5 bases, with 11 bases between. There are 13 residues in the CDR3. The V gene's germline CDR1 is SGHAT and CDR2 FQDESV (reference sequence).